These 23 T cell receptor beta chains originate from one sample sequenced in a study of human T cells and chemical hapten exposure. TCRdb re-called the RACE reads with MiXCR, one entry per CDR3 protein. Of more than 150,000 distinct CDR3 sequences in the sample, around 30% are singletons; the top ten hold roughly 3%. Time point of the sample: pre-sensitization, week 0. Treatment indicated: therapeutic diphenylcyclopropenone sensitization with weekly scalp DPC. The starting material was whole blood, obtained in connection with sensitization to the hapten diphenylcyclopropenone (DPC). The origin of the receptors is a woman aged 30 to 39 with alopecia areata. Some clones in this sample may be carry-over from other donors' samples.

This clonotype was counted ten times or more. The CDR3 reads CSVQRDSNQPQHF. DNA of the CDR3: TGCAGCGTCCAGCGGGATAGCAATCAGCCCCAGCATTTT. The rearrangement uses TRBV29-1 and TRBJ1-5, with no clear D. The CDR3 has 13 residues. CDR1 and CDR2 from the germline V gene are SQVTM and ANQGSEA. The germline V and J ends were trimmed by 6 bases and 0 bases, with 9 bases remaining between them.

The J gene is TRBJ2-1, the V gene TRBV5-1, with D unclear. Germline V gene sequence: CDR1 SGHRS, CDR2 YFSETQ. Between the trimmed V and J ends, which lost 7 bases and 6 bases, there was a span of 5 bases. The CDR3 runs 10 residues. The CDR3 sequence: CASLINEQFF. For the CDR3, the DNA is TGCGCCAGCCTAATCAATGAGCAGTTCTTC.

This clonotype has a handful of counts. The gene calls are TRBV19 and TRBJ1-5; 9 nucleotides match TRBD1. The V and J ends lost 7 bases and 0 bases, in that order; junction bases with no gene match: 7. CDR3 length: 16 amino acids. CDR1 is LNHDA, CDR2 SQIVND, per germline (reference sequence). The CDR3 region is CASMIGQGYSNQPQHF. The CDR3 DNA is TGTGCCAGTATGATCGGACAGGGGTATAGCAATCAGCCCCAGCATTTT.

The chain has TRBV20-1 and TRBJ1-3, with TRBD1 matching 11 bases. Germline V gene data show CDR1 as DFQATT and CDR2 as SNEGSKA (reference sequence). The CDR3 is made up of 15 amino acids. The trim removed 1 base at V and 11 bases at J, leaving 10 bases unmatched. The CDR3 reads CSARGGTGGKNAIYF. The CDR3 coding sequence is TGCAGTGCTAGAGGGGGGACAGGGGGGAAGAACGCCATATATTTT.

As to this clonotype: At one end the junction does not follow the germline gene, possibly because of a read error. V usage is TRBV7-2 and J usage is TRBJ2-5; 9 nucleotides match TRBD1. CDR3 length equals 13 residues. Germline lookup yields CDR1 SGHTA and CDR2 FQGNSA. The CDR3 loop is CVSRGTGLVTQYF. CDR3 bases: TGTGTCAGCCGTGGGACAGGGTTAGTGACCCAGTACTTC.

This clonotype showed up just once. The junction departs from germline at one end; a sequencing error may be responsible. The chain joins TRBV28 to TRBJ2-7, with 8 bases lining up with TRBD1. The V gene's germline CDR1 is MDHEN and CDR2 SYDVKM. CDR3 length equals 15 residues. The chain's CDR3 is CVSRGPGTGSYEQYF. The CDR3 nucleotides are TGTGTCAGCAGGGGCCCCGGGACAGGCTCCTACGAGCAGTACTTC.

A word on this clonotype: This may come from a read error, since a much larger clone is one base off. The chain has TRBV6-4 and TRBJ2-5; TRBD2 agrees at 14 bases. The CDR3 consists of 15 residues. Germline lookup yields CDR1 MRHNA and CDR2 SNTAGT. CDR3 sequence (DNA): TGTGTCAGCAGTGGGACTAGCGGGAGACAAGAGACCCAGTACTTC. This sequence encodes CVSSGTSGRQETQYF.

The chain combines TRBV6-5 with TRBJ2-7; no clear D gene. Germline V lookup: CDR1 MNHEY, CDR2 SVGAGI. The CDR3 spans 17 residues. V was cut by 0 bases and J by 2 bases, with 17 bases left in between. CDR3 in DNA: TGTGCCAGCAGTTACTCATCCGGAGCCTTCTTCGCCTACGAGCAGTACTTC. Its translation is CASSYSSGAFFAYEQYF.

This clonotype came up a few times. V usage is TRBV28 and J usage is TRBJ1-1, with a tentative D call TRBD1 (5 bases). CDR3 length equals 15 residues. The V gene lost 4 bases and the J gene lost 3 bases, with 15 bases spanning the gap. Germline assignment: CDR1 MDHEN and CDR2 SYDVKM. The CDR3 reads CASSSIRAGDTEAFF. CDR3 in DNA: TGTGCCAGCAGTTCTATCAGGGCGGGGGACACTGAAGCTTTCTTT.

The V and J genes are TRBV24-1 and TRBJ1-1; D perhaps matches TRBD1 (6 bases). CDR1 is KGHDR, CDR2 SFDVKD, per germline. Trimming shortened V by 4 bases and J by 4 bases, and 9 bases separated the two germline ends. The CDR3 totals 13 residues. This CDR3 is CATSEGAGTEAFF. The CDR3 nucleotides are TGTGCCACCAGTGAGGGGGCAGGCACTGAAGCTTTCTTT.

The chain carries TRBV9 and TRBJ2-7, with 9 bases fitting TRBD1. There are 15 residues in the CDR3. Looked up from germline, CDR1 is SGDLS and CDR2 is YYNGEE. V dropped 3 bases and J dropped 4; count of bases not matched to a gene: 8. The CDR3 reads CASSGGGQGGYEQYF. CDR3 DNA sequence: TGTGCCAGCAGCGGGGGGGGACAGGGTGGATACGAGCAGTACTTC.

The table lists this clonotype with a few counts. The chain couples TRBV6-2 or TRBV6-3 to TRBJ1-1; TRBD1 might be the D (5 bases). CDR1 is MNHEY, CDR2 SVGEGT, per germline. The germline V and J ends were trimmed by 4 bases and 4 bases, with 10 bases remaining between them. This CDR3 region has 13 residues. The CDR3 DNA follows: TGTGCCAGCAGTTGGGTTAGGGGCACTGAAGCTTTCTTT. As protein: CASSWVRGTEAFF.

The chain links TRBV10-3 to TRBJ1-2; D gene ambiguous. Germline CDR1 and CDR2: ENHRY and SYGVKD. The CDR3 has 13 residues. The V end lost 6 bases, the J end lost 6 bases, and 14 bases lay between the germline ends. This chain's CDR3 is CAIRTPRADGYTF. Here the CDR3 DNA reads TGTGCCATCAGGACACCAAGGGCGGATGGCTACACCTTC.

The rearrangement joins TRBV12-3 or TRBV12-4 to TRBJ1-4; 7 bases match TRBD1. The junction had 2 bases not matched to a gene; V was cut back by 5 bases and J by 2 bases. This CDR3 spans 14 amino acids. CDR3 DNA: TGTGCCAGCAGTCCGGACAGGACTAATGAAAAACTGTTTTTT. Protein product: CASSPDRTNEKLFF.

The rearrangement links TRBV29-1 to TRBJ1-1; possible D gene TRBD1, 5 bases. V dropped 5 bases and J dropped 8 bases, with 12 bases sitting between them. CDR1 is SQVTM and CDR2 is ANQGSEA in the germline V gene. The CDR3 has 11 residues. The CDR3 nucleotides read TGCAGCGTTTCCGACAGAGCCGAAGCTTTCTTT. Its translation is CSVSDRAEAFF.

The sample holds a few counts of this clonotype. The V gene is TRBV27, the J gene TRBJ2-2; D gene ambiguous. Per the germline V gene, CDR1 is MNHEY and CDR2 is SMNVEV (reference sequence). The CDR3 covers 12 residues. Trimming removed 2 bases from V and 7 bases from J, with 5 bases in between. CDR3 sequence reads: CASSLPRGELFF. The CDR3 nucleotides read TGTGCCAGCAGTTTACCCCGCGGGGAGCTGTTTTTT.

The rearrangement links TRBV12-5 to TRBJ2-1; D remains ambiguous. The CDR3 totals 13 residues. Germline assignment: CDR1 LGHNT and CDR2 FRNRAP. V was cut by 2 bases and J by 7 bases, with 9 bases left in between. The CDR3 region has the DNA TGTGCTAGTGGTTTGTCCCATGCGAATGAGCAGTTCTTC. It encodes CASGLSHANEQFF.

This chain uses TRBV29-1 with TRBJ2-5; 7 nucleotides line up with TRBD2. Trimming removed 3 bases from V and 2 bases from J; junction bases left unmatched: 9. Looked up from germline, CDR1 is SQVTM and CDR2 is ANQGSEA. The CDR3 is 15 residues long. The CDR3 bases are TGCAGCGTTGACGGTGGGCCCGGGGGGCAAGAGACCCAGTACTTC. It yields the protein CSVDGGPGGQETQYF. Drawing the rest from reference TRBV29-1 and TRBJ2-5, the complete variable domain is SAVISQKPSRDICQRGTSLTIQCQVDSQVTMMFWYRQQPGQSLTLIATANQGSEATYESGFVIDKFPISRPNLTFSTLTVSNMSPEDSSIYLCSVDGGPGGQETQYFGPGTRLLVL.

This clonotype occurred a few times. J is TRBJ2-5 and V is TRBV28; a possible D gene is TRBD1 (5 bases). Germline V gene lookup returns CDR1 MDHEN and CDR2 SYDVKM. This CDR3 is built from 14 residues. Trimming stripped 6 bases from V and 1 base from J, with 12 bases between. In nucleotides, the CDR3 is TGTGCCAGCAGCCCCGGAGACAGCCAAGAGACCCAGTACTTC. Its translation: CASSPGDSQETQYF.

In its sample, this clonotype was seen a few times. The gene calls are TRBV21-1 and TRBJ2-7; whether TRBD2, the table's D call, matches the DNA was not checked. TRBV21-1 constitutes a pseudogene. The CDR3 runs 16 residues. CDR3 in DNA: TGTGCCAGCAAGGGACTAGCGGGAGGCCACTTTTTCAAGCAGTACTTC. Residues: CASKGLAGGHFFKQYF.

This clonotype appeared a few times. The chain is built from TRBV19 and TRBJ1-6; the D is unclear. The CDR3 consists of 13 residues. Looked up from germline, CDR1 is LNHDA and CDR2 is SQIVND (reference sequence). Between the trimmed V and J ends, which lost 7 bases and 7 bases, there was a span of 11 bases. CDR3 nucleotide sequence: TGTGCCAGTACCTACGACGGGAATTCACCCCTCCACTTT. It codes for CASTYDGNSPLHF.

The V and J genes are TRBV18 and TRBJ1-6; D uncertain. The CDR3 spans 13 residues. Germline CDR1 KGHSH, CDR2 LQKENI. Deletions cut 2 bases from V and 7 bases from J, with 6 bases between. The CDR3 DNA is TGTGCCAGCTCACCAAGGGAGAATTCACCCCTCCACTTT. Amino acids: CASSPRENSPLHF.

The chain employs TRBV28 and TRBJ2-4, with 10 nucleotides matching TRBD1. Germline loops: CDR1 MDHEN, CDR2 SYDVKM. J lost 10 bases, V lost 5 bases, and 11 bases had no gene match. This CDR3 is 15 amino acids long. The CDR3 DNA follows: TGTGCCAGCAGTGAATCCGGGACAGGGGTGGGGATTCAGTACTTC. Its translation is CASSESGTGVGIQYF.